These T cell receptor beta chains were read from a single sample in a study of cytomegalovirus exposure and HLA in healthy donors. Generated by immunoSEQ multiplex PCR, the TCRdb table keeps only in-frame clones and is missing some. The table lists some 320,000 clones, 87% of them singletons, with approximately 1% in the top ten. The material sequenced was PBMCs. These receptors all stem from a woman aged 25 to 39 in good health and CMV-seropositive. Both conserved end residues are part of each CDR3. Fields, in order: D gene, clone size, V gene, J gene, CDR3 DNA, CDR3 protein. The D gene is left open where the match is weak. Clone size is given for some rows only: seen once, a few or many times, or a class if the clone is expanded.

d_call: TRBD2
clone_size: NA
v_call: TRBV4-1
j_call: TRBJ2-1
cdr3_nt: TGCGCCAGCAGCCAGATCGGACTAGCGGTTTACAATGAGCAGTTCTTC
cdr3_aa: CASSQIGLAVYNEQFF

d_call: NA
clone_size: few
v_call: TRBV27
j_call: TRBJ2-1
cdr3_nt: TGTGCCAGCAGTCAAACTAGATCTCACAATGAGCAGTTCTTC
cdr3_aa: CASSQTRSHNEQFF

d_call: TRBD1
clone_size: NA
v_call: TRBV4-1
j_call: TRBJ1-3
cdr3_nt: TGCGCCAGCAGCCAAAGGGACAGGGGCTCTGGAAACACCATATATTTT
cdr3_aa: CASSQRDRGSGNTIYF

d_call: TRBD1
clone_size: NA
v_call: TRBV25-1
j_call: TRBJ1-2
cdr3_nt: TGTGCCAGCAGTGAGTCAACAGGGGCCTATGGCTACACCTTC
cdr3_aa: CASSESTGAYGYTF

d_call: TRBD2
clone_size: NA
v_call: TRBV7-2
j_call: TRBJ2-3
cdr3_nt: TGTGCCAGCAGCTTACGCACTCTAGCGGGGTTCACAGATACGCAGTATTTT
cdr3_aa: CASSLRTLAGFTDTQYF

d_call: TRBD1
clone_size: NA
v_call: TRBV7-9
j_call: TRBJ2-5
cdr3_nt: TGTGCCAGCAGCCCTCCTTTTCGACAGGGGGAGACCCAGTACTTC
cdr3_aa: CASSPPFRQGETQYF

d_call: NA
clone_size: NA
v_call: TRBV9
j_call: TRBJ2-2
cdr3_nt: TGTGCCAGCAGCGTCGCCGTGTCGAACACCGGGGAGCTGTTTTTT
cdr3_aa: CASSVAVSNTGELFF

d_call: NA
clone_size: NA
v_call: TRBV7-9
j_call: TRBJ1-1
cdr3_nt: TGTGCCAGCAGCTTAGCGCTTAACACTGAAGCTTTCTTT
cdr3_aa: CASSLALNTEAFF

d_call: TRBD2
clone_size: NA
v_call: TRBV27
j_call: TRBJ2-1
cdr3_nt: TGTGCCAGCAGTTCGGGGACTAGCTCTTACTACAATGAGCAGTTCTTC
cdr3_aa: CASSSGTSSYYNEQFF

d_call: NA
clone_size: NA
v_call: TRBV19
j_call: TRBJ2-1
cdr3_nt: TGTGCCAGTAGTAATAGGAGGGTACCGGGGAATGAGCAGTTCTTC
cdr3_aa: CASSNRRVPGNEQFF

d_call: TRBD1
clone_size: NA
v_call: TRBV7-6
j_call: TRBJ2-5
cdr3_nt: TGTGCCAGCAGAACTGGGACAGGGGGTTCGGAGACCCAGTACTTC
cdr3_aa: CASRTGTGGSETQYF

d_call: NA
clone_size: NA
v_call: TRBV23-1
j_call: TRBJ2-1
cdr3_nt: TGCGCCAGCGTCCGGCCCGTAAGGGACTTAGCCCGATACAATGAGCAGTTCTTC
cdr3_aa: CASVRPVRDLARYNEQFF

d_call: NA
clone_size: NA
v_call: TRBV28
j_call: TRBJ2-7
cdr3_nt: TGTGCCAGCAGTCCCATTGACGACTACGAGCAGTACTTC
cdr3_aa: CASSPIDDYEQYF

d_call: NA
clone_size: NA
v_call: TRBV30
j_call: TRBJ1-3
cdr3_nt: TGTGCCTGGAATCACTTCGGACAGGGAAACACCATATATTTT
cdr3_aa: CAWNHFGQGNTIYF

d_call: NA
clone_size: once
v_call: TRBV6-6
j_call: TRBJ2-5
cdr3_nt: TGTGCCAGCAGTTATCGGACGGTAGAGACCCAGTACTTC
cdr3_aa: CASSYRTVETQYF

d_call: NA
clone_size: NA
v_call: TRBV27
j_call: TRBJ1-2
cdr3_nt: TGTGCCAGCAGTCCCACGGGGGGGTATGGCTACACCTTC
cdr3_aa: CASSPTGGYGYTF

d_call: TRBD1
clone_size: few
v_call: TRBV27
j_call: TRBJ1-3
cdr3_nt: TGTGCCAGCAGAAGGGACAGCGGAAACACCATATATTTT
cdr3_aa: CASRRDSGNTIYF

d_call: TRBD2
clone_size: NA
v_call: TRBV9
j_call: TRBJ2-7
cdr3_nt: TGTGCCAGCAGCGTAGCGGCGGGAGGGTATTCCTACGAGCAGTACTTC
cdr3_aa: CASSVAAGGYSYEQYF

d_call: TRBD2
clone_size: NA
v_call: TRBV19
j_call: TRBJ2-7
cdr3_nt: TGTGCCAGTAGTACAGCACTAGCGGGGGAATACGAGCAGTACTTC
cdr3_aa: CASSTALAGEYEQYF

d_call: NA
clone_size: NA
v_call: TRBV11-2
j_call: TRBJ1-2
cdr3_nt: TGTGCCAGCAGCTTAGAGGGGGCGCTTGGCTACACCTTC
cdr3_aa: CASSLEGALGYTF

d_call: NA
clone_size: NA
v_call: TRBV7-9
j_call: TRBJ2-3
cdr3_nt: TGTGCCAGCAGCGGAGGGGACTTAGCAGATACGCAGTATTTT
cdr3_aa: CASSGGDLADTQYF

d_call: NA
clone_size: NA
v_call: TRBV7-9
j_call: TRBJ2-7
cdr3_nt: TGTGCCAGCAGCCCTTATCGGGGCCCGGGGTACTTC
cdr3_aa: CASSPYRGPGYF

d_call: NA
clone_size: NA
v_call: TRBV19
j_call: TRBJ2-5
cdr3_nt: TGTGCCAGTAGCTTGGGGCGCGGGGAGACCCAGTACTTC
cdr3_aa: CASSLGRGETQYF

d_call: TRBD2
clone_size: NA
v_call: TRBV7-2
j_call: TRBJ2-7
cdr3_nt: TGTGCCAGCAGGCGGGGACTAGCGGGAGGTTACGAGCAGTACTTC
cdr3_aa: CASRRGLAGGYEQYF

d_call: TRBD1
clone_size: NA
v_call: TRBV10-2
j_call: TRBJ2-7
cdr3_nt: TGCGCCAGCAGGGAAACGGGACAGGGCTCCTACGAGCAGTACTTC
cdr3_aa: CASRETGQGSYEQYF

d_call: NA
clone_size: few
v_call: TRBV7-8
j_call: TRBJ2-7
cdr3_nt: TGTGCCAGCAGCTTATTCTTCGAGCAGTACTTC
cdr3_aa: CASSLFFEQYF

d_call: NA
clone_size: NA
v_call: TRBV28
j_call: TRBJ1-2
cdr3_nt: TGTGCCAGCAGTACGACAGGTGGCCGGGGAGGCTACACCTTC
cdr3_aa: CASSTTGGRGGYTF

d_call: NA
clone_size: NA
v_call: TRBV7-2
j_call: TRBJ1-2
cdr3_nt: TGTGCCAGCAGCTTAGACTCGGTGGGAGGCTACACCTTC
cdr3_aa: CASSLDSVGGYTF

d_call: TRBD1
clone_size: NA
v_call: TRBV2
j_call: TRBJ1-1
cdr3_nt: TGTGCCAGCAAAGGACAGGGGAGGACTGAAGCTTTCTTT
cdr3_aa: CASKGQGRTEAFF

d_call: NA
clone_size: NA
v_call: TRBV5-1
j_call: TRBJ2-5
cdr3_nt: TGCGCCAGCAGCCCGAATCAAGAGACCCAGTACTTC
cdr3_aa: CASSPNQETQYF

d_call: TRBD2
clone_size: few
v_call: TRBV10-2
j_call: TRBJ2-7
cdr3_nt: TGCGCCAGCAGTACTAGCGGACCTTTAGGTGAGCAGTACTTC
cdr3_aa: CASSTSGPLGEQYF